Listed below are T cell receptor beta chains from one sample, sequenced in a study of response to subunit inactivated influenza vaccine. TCRdb processed the RT-PCR reads anew with MiXCR; each CDR3 protein has one entry. In the table there are over 150,000 distinct CDR3 sequences, about 11% of which are singletons. The material was CD8+ T cells sorted from PBMCs, obtained around 25 months after vaccination. The receptor source for this set is a man aged 50 to 69 who received an inactivated influenza vaccine. Each CDR3 is given with its conserved first and last residue. A D gene is named only where the DNA matches it firmly. A clone size is listed for some rows: how often the clone was seen (once, few, many), or a class if it is expanded.

-	12	-	TRBV29-1	TRBJ2-1	TGCAGCGTTTCCATGACGGGACCAATTCAGTTCTTC	CSVSMTGPIQFF
-	16	-	TRBV19	TRBJ2-6	TGTGCCAGTAGTACCGCCGCAGGGTACGGGGCCAACGTCCTGACTTTC	CASSTAAGYGANVLTF
-	13	-	TRBV6-6	TRBJ1-2	TGTGCCAGCAGTTACGTGACAGCCTATGGCTACACCTTC	CASSYVTAYGYTF
-	12	TRBD1	TRBV29-1	TRBJ1-3	TGCAGCGTTAGGGGGCTGGAAAACACCATATATTTT	CSVRGLENTIYF
-	14	TRBD1	TRBV4-1	TRBJ2-7	TGCGCCAGCAGCCCGGACAGGGGGTACTACGAGCAGTACTTC	CASSPDRGYYEQYF
few	14	-	TRBV10-1	TRBJ2-3	TGCGCCAGCAGTGATGCGTTATCCACAGATACGCAGTATTTT	CASSDALSTDTQYF
-	14	-	TRBV19	TRBJ1-1	TGTGCCAGTAGTATCTTCTCCACTAACACTGAAGCTTTCTTT	CASSIFSTNTEAFF
-	17	-	TRBV2	TRBJ1-1	TGTGCCAGCAGGGTAGGCAGGGGCCGAACAAATACTGTGGGGGCTTTCTTT	CASRVGRGRTNTVGAFF
-	14	-	TRBV21-1	TRBJ2-7	TGTGCCAGCAGCAGAGGGGGGGTTTTATACGAGCAGTACTTC	CASSRGGVLYEQYF
few	13	-	TRBV15	TRBJ2-7	TGTGCCACCAGCAGAGAGGCGGGCGACGAGCAGTACTTC	CATSREAGDEQYF
few	14	-	TRBV6-5	TRBJ1-3	TGTGCCAGCAGTTACTCGGGTCCTGGAAACACCATATATTTT	CASSYSGPGNTIYF
few	17	TRBD2	TRBV6-5	TRBJ2-5	TGTGCCAGCAGTTACTACGGACTAGCGGGGGCCCAAGAGACCCAGTACTTC	CASSYYGLAGAQETQYF
few	19	-	TRBV10-3	TRBJ2-7	TGTGCCATCGGGATACGTTTCGACAGGCGATCGCATATCCTCTACGAGCAGTACTTC	CAIGIRFDRRSHILYEQYF
-	16	-	TRBV28	TRBJ2-1	TGTGCCACCTGTCCCCTAAACCGAGGCTCCTACAATGAGCAGTTCTTC	CATCPLNRGSYNEQFF
-	13	-	TRBV28	TRBJ2-7	TGTGCCAGCAGTTTAATGTCGGGGAACGAGCAGTACTTC	CASSLMSGNEQYF
few	14	-	TRBV18	TRBJ1-3	TGTGCCAGCTCACCAGGGAGAGGAGGAAACACCATATATTTT	CASSPGRGGNTIYF
few	16	TRBD2	TRBV7-8	TRBJ2-3	TGTGCCAGCAGCAGATTTGTGGGAGGGCCGACAGATACGCAGTATTTT	CASSRFVGGPTDTQYF
few	12	-	TRBV2	TRBJ2-2	TGTGCCAGCAGCCAGTATGGCGGGGAGCTGTTTTTT	CASSQYGGELFF
few	15	TRBD2	TRBV7-8	TRBJ2-7	TGTGCCAGCAGCTCCTCTCTAGCGGGAGCCTACGAGCAGTACTTC	CASSSSLAGAYEQYF
-	16	-	TRBV5-6	TRBJ2-1	TGTGCCAGCAGCTTGGCCGGAACAGGTAGCTATAATGAGCAGTTCTTC	CASSLAGTGSYNEQFF
many	13	-	TRBV6-2/TRBV6-3	TRBJ1-1	TGTGCCAGCAGCGCGAGGGAGAACACTGAAGCTTTCTTT	CASSARENTEAFF
many	14	-	TRBV2	TRBJ2-3	TGTGCCAGCAGGGGACAAACGAACACAGATACGCAGTATTTT	CASRGQTNTDTQYF
-	15	TRBD2	TRBV3-1	TRBJ2-7	TGTGCCAGCAGCCAACGGTTGAGGGAGGGCTACGAGCAGTACTTC	CASSQRLREGYEQYF
-	15	-	TRBV24-1	TRBJ2-7	TGTGCCACCAGTGATTCGGGCGCAGATACCTACGAGCAGTACTTC	CATSDSGADTYEQYF
-	15	-	TRBV11-2	TRBJ1-3	TGTGCCAGCCTAGCCGGGGGGAGCTCTGGAAACACCATATATTTT	CASLAGGSSGNTIYF
-	16	-	TRBV11-2	TRBJ2-2	TGTGCCAGCAGCTTAATGCCTTGGGCACCCACCGGGGAGCTGTTTTTT	CASSLMPWAPTGELFF
-	13	-	TRBV29-1	TRBJ1-2	TGCAGCGTTGATATGCTCCCTAACTATGGCTACACCTTC	CSVDMLPNYGYTF
many	15	TRBD2	TRBV12-3/TRBV12-4	TRBJ2-3	TGTGCCAGCAAACCACTAGCGGGGGTCACAGATACGCAGTATTTT	CASKPLAGVTDTQYF
few	14	TRBD2	TRBV6-1	TRBJ2-3	TGTGCCAGCAGTGCGGGACTAGCTACAGATACGCAGTATTTT	CASSAGLATDTQYF
few	16	-	TRBV4-1	TRBJ1-4	TGCGCCAGCAGCCAAGATTTGGACGCAACTAATGAAAAACTGTTTTTT	CASSQDLDATNEKLFF
many	16	-	TRBV28	TRBJ2-6	TGTGCCAGCAGTTTAGACAGGCGCTCTGGGGCCAACGTCCTGACTTTC	CASSLDRRSGANVLTF
-	15	-	TRBV14	TRBJ1-2	TGTGCCAGCAGCCCCGGACAGCTTTTTAACTATGGCTACACCTTC	CASSPGQLFNYGYTF
-	15	TRBD1	TRBV7-9	TRBJ2-7	TGTGCCAGCAGTAGGCCGAGGGACAGCTCCTACGAGCAGTACTTC	CASSRPRDSSYEQYF
many	14	-	TRBV3-1	TRBJ2-5	TGTGCCAGCAGCCAAGCTGAACCCCAAGAGACCCAGTACTTC	CASSQAEPQETQYF
-	15	-	TRBV10-3	TRBJ2-3	TGTGCCATCAGTGAGGGACTACAGATCCCAGATACGCAGTATTTT	CAISEGLQIPDTQYF
many	17	TRBD2	TRBV7-8	TRBJ2-1	TGTGCCAGCAGCTCCCGACTAGCGGGAAGCTCCTACAATGAGCAGTTCTTC	CASSSRLAGSSYNEQFF
few	13	TRBD1	TRBV20-1	TRBJ2-7	TGCAGTGCTACTACCGGGACAGAGTACGAGCAGTACTTC	CSATTGTEYEQYF
medium-sized	16	TRBD1	TRBV7-2	TRBJ2-1	TGTGCCAGCAGCTCCGCCTGGACAGGGGGGTATAATGAGCAGTTCTTC	CASSSAWTGGYNEQFF
many	14	TRBD2	TRBV7-8	TRBJ2-7	TGTGCCAGCAGCTTAGTGGGACTAGCTTACGAGCAGTACTTC	CASSLVGLAYEQYF
few	13	TRBD2	TRBV27	TRBJ2-3	TGTGCCAGCAGACTAGCGGGAACAGATACGCAGTATTTT	CASRLAGTDTQYF
few	15	-	TRBV7-9	TRBJ1-3	TGTGCCAGCAGCGCCGGTCGGGGGCCGGGAAACACCATATATTTT	CASSAGRGPGNTIYF
-	14	-	TRBV27	TRBJ2-3	TGTGCCAGCAGTTTCGCAGTTAGCACAGATACGCAGTATTTT	CASSFAVSTDTQYF
-	15	-	TRBV27	TRBJ1-4	TGTGCCAGCAGTAGCCTGGGGGGTTGGAATGAAAAACTGTTTTTT	CASSSLGGWNEKLFF
-	13	-	TRBV12-3/TRBV12-4	TRBJ1-2	TGTGCCAGCAGTATCCCGGGACAACCTGGCTACACCTTC	CASSIPGQPGYTF
many	16	TRBD1	TRBV28	TRBJ2-7	TGTGCCAGCAGTAACCCGACAGGGGGCATTACCTACGAGCAGTACTTC	CASSNPTGGITYEQYF
-	14	-	TRBV2	TRBJ2-7	TGTGCCAGCAGTGCCCTTTGGAACGAGGACAGCAAGTACTTC	CASSALWNEDSKYF
-	15	-	TRBV28	TRBJ1-2	TGTGCCAGCAGTTTTTGGGGAGGGACCTCTTATGGCTACACCTTC	CASSFWGGTSYGYTF
-	16	-	TRBV28	TRBJ2-7	TGTGCCAGCAGTTTTTTGGGGTCAGGAGTCTCCTACGAGCAGTACTTC	CASSFLGSGVSYEQYF
few	19	TRBD2	TRBV5-1	TRBJ2-2	TGCGCCAGCAGCTTGGGGAAGACTAGCGGGGGGGCCGACACCGGGGAGCTGTTTTTT	CASSLGKTSGGADTGELFF
few	14	-	TRBV10-3	TRBJ2-5	TGTGCCATCAGTGAGTCAGTAGGGATTGAGACCCAGTACTTC	CAISESVGIETQYF
few	15	TRBD1	TRBV11-2	TRBJ2-7	TGTGCCAGCAGCCCCGGGGACAGGATTTCCTACGAGCAGTACTTC	CASSPGDRISYEQYF
few	16	-	TRBV6-1	TRBJ1-1	TGTGCCAGCAGTGACGCATTAGACAGGTATAACACTGAAGCTTTCTTT	CASSDALDRYNTEAFF